This TCR beta chain was sequenced for a study of T-cell reconstitution after alpha-beta-depleted transplantation in children. Germline V gives CDR1 SQVTM, CDR2 ANQGSEA. This CDR3 spans 14 amino acids. Trimming took 6 bases from V and 0 from J; bases not matched to a gene: 4. Unique molecular identifiers were incorporated into the prepared TCRbeta library. MiXCR, applied by TCRdb to the PCR reads, yields one record per CDR3 protein. The repertoire holds under 750,000 distinct CDR3 sequences, with 23% as singletons. This clonotype was detected many times. This receptor was taken from a boy younger than two who had a stem cell transplant for acute myeloid leukemia, so the T cells may come from the graft donor. The material sequenced was PBMCs, mostly from graft donor cells, taken 360 days after TCRalphabeta/CD19-depleted stem cell transplant. The V and J genes are TRBV29-1 and TRBJ2-5; 10 bases agree with TRBD1. This CDR3 reads CSVRTGGYQETQYF. The CDR3 DNA reads TGCAGCGTCCGGACAGGGGGGTACCAAGAGACCCAGTACTTC.